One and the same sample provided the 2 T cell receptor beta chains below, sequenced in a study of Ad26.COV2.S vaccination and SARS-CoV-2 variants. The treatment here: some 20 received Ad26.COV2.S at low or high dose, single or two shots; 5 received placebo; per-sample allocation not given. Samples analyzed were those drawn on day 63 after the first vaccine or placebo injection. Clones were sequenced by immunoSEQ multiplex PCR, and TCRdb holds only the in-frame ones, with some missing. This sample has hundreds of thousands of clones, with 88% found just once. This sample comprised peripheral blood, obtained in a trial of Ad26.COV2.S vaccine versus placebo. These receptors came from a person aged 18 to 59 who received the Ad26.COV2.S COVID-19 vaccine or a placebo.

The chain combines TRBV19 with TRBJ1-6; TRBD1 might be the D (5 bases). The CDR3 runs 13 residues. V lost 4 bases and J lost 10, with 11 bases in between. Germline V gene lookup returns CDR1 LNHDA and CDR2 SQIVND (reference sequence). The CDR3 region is CASSTASGSPLHF. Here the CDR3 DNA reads TGTGCCAGTAGTACTGCTTCAGGGTCACCCCTCCACTTT.

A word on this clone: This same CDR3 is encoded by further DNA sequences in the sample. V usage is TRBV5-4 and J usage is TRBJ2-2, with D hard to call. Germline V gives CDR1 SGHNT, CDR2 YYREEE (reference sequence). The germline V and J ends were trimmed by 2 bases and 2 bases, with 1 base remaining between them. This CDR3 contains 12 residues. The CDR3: CASSLNTGELFF. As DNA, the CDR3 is TGTGCCAGCAGCTTAAACACCGGGGAGCTGTTTTTT.